These T cell receptor beta chains were read from a single sample in a study of blood T cell repertoires in COVID-19. TCRdb keeps only in-frame clones here, not all; method: immunoSEQ multiplex PCR. The table includes 150,000 or so clones, more than 90% detected once. The sequenced sample consisted of peripheral blood. These receptors were obtained from a man aged 55 to 70 with active or convalescent COVID-19. Each CDR3 is given with its conserved first and last residue. The D gene is left open where the match is weak. The size entry is marked missing in some rows and otherwise reads once, few, many or a size class.

14,TRBV11-2,NA,TRBJ2-2,NA,CAAGRATNTGELFF,TGTGCTGCGGGTAGAGCGACGAACACCGGGGAGCTGTTTTTT
17,TRBV6-2/TRBV6-3,TRBD1,TRBJ1-5,few,CASSYTPGQGARESQHF,TGTGCCAGCAGTTATACCCCCGGACAGGGGGCAAGGGAGTCCCAGCATTTT
15,TRBV11-2,TRBD1,TRBJ1-4,NA,CASSRQGQLNEKLFF,TGTGCCAGCAGCCGCCAGGGACAGCTGAATGAAAAACTGTTTTTT
18,TRBV18,TRBD2,TRBJ2-6,NA,CASSLAGHLLSGANVLTF,TGTGCCAGCTCACTAGCGGGACACCTCCTCTCTGGGGCCAACGTCCTGACTTTC
16,TRBV27,NA,TRBJ1-1,NA,CASSFKGGGLNTEAFF,TGTGCCAGCAGTTTTAAGGGGGGGGGATTGAACACTGAAGCTTTCTTT
15,TRBV4-1,TRBD1,TRBJ2-7,NA,CASSPREGARPEQYF,TGCGCCAGCAGCCCCCGCGAGGGGGCCCGTCCCGAGCAGTACTTC
15,TRBV2,TRBD1,TRBJ1-1,NA,CASSTTGAPNTEAFF,TGTGCCAGCAGTACGACAGGGGCCCCCAACACTGAAGCTTTCTTT
18,TRBV11-2,NA,TRBJ1-3,NA,CASSLDPWGQGSGNTIYF,TGTGCCAGCAGCTTAGATCCCTGGGGCCAGGGAAGTGGAAACACCATATATTTT
14,TRBV10-3,NA,TRBJ1-4,NA,CAISQRGSNEKLFF,TGTGCCATCAGTCAAAGGGGATCAAATGAAAAACTGTTTTTT
15,TRBV11-2,NA,TRBJ2-2,NA,CASSLKGHLTGELFF,TGTGCCAGCAGCTTAAAGGGACACCTCACCGGGGAGCTGTTTTTT
15,TRBV19,NA,TRBJ1-6,NA,CASSSGVVGNSPLHF,TGTGCCAGTAGTAGCGGGGTAGTTGGGAATTCACCCCTCCACTTT